The 10 T cell receptor beta chains below were found in one sample sequenced in a study of cytomegalovirus exposure and HLA in healthy donors. A multiplex PCR was run with 60 Vbeta primers and 13 Jbeta primers. The table came from immunoSEQ multiplex PCR; TCRdb's copy has only in-frame clones and leaves some out. This table has approximately 180,000 clones, around 81% appearing once. What was sequenced was PBMCs. These receptors all come from a man younger than 35 in good health and CMV-seronegative.

J is TRBJ1-2 and V is TRBV5-6; D is unresolved. Trimming removed 1 base from V and 1 base from J, with 5 bases in between. Germline V gene data show CDR1 as SGHDT and CDR2 as YYEEEE. The CDR3 runs 13 residues. The CDR3 here is CASSLRGNYGYTF. The CDR3 DNA reads TGTGCCAGCAGCTTGCGCGGTAACTATGGCTACACCTTC.

This clone was counted only a few times. The chain links TRBV10-2 to TRBJ1-5; D might be TRBD1 (6 bases). Germline V lookup: CDR1 WSHSY, CDR2 SAAADI. Trimming removed 5 bases at V and 4 bases at J, with 15 bases between. The CDR3 totals 15 residues. The chain's CDR3 is CASSQFGQLNQPQHF. The CDR3 DNA reads TGCGCCAGCAGTCAATTTGGACAGCTTAATCAGCCCCAGCATTTT.

The rearrangement joins TRBV29-1 to TRBJ2-1, with D tentatively TRBD1 (6 bases). Between the trimmed V and J ends, which lost 3 bases and 9 bases, there was a span of 18 bases. CDR3 length: 14 residues. Germline loops: CDR1 SQVTM, CDR2 ANQGSEA. The CDR3 bases are TGCAGCGTTGAGTTCGGACAGCGAGTTAGTGAGCAGTTCTTC. Protein product: CSVEFGQRVSEQFF.

Concerning this clone itself: Its ends do not fully match the called genes, so a read error is possible. The chain employs TRBV7-3 and TRBJ2-2, with TRBD2 matching 8 bases. The CDR3 consists of 15 residues. Germline V gene lookup returns CDR1 SGHTA and CDR2 FQGTGA. The CDR3 sequence: CSSSFGRDHTGELFF. DNA for the CDR3: TGTTCCAGCAGCTTCGGGAGGGACCACACCGGGGAGCTGTTTTTT.

The V gene is TRBV7-9, the J gene TRBJ1-4, with a weak D call TRBD1 (6 bases). Trimming shortened V by 3 bases and J by 6 bases, and 8 bases separated the two germline ends. Germline CDR1 and CDR2: SEHNR and FQNEAQ (reference sequence). The CDR3 has 13 amino acids. CDR3 in DNA: TGTGCCAGCAGCTTGTCAGGGGATGAAAAACTGTTTTTT. Translation gives CASSLSGDEKLFF. The full variable domain, in which reference TRBV7-9 and TRBJ1-4 provide the parts outside the CDR3, is DTGVSQNPRHKITKRGQNVTFRCDPISEHNRLYWYRQTLGQGPEFLTYFQNEAQLEKSRLLSDRFSAERPKGSFSTLEIQRTEQGDSAMYLCASSLSGDEKLFFGSGTQLSVL.

This chain links TRBV7-8 with TRBJ1-4; D gene unclear. The CDR3 is made up of 15 amino acids. Germline V gene sequence: CDR1 SGHVS, CDR2 FQNEAQ. V was pared by 2 bases and J by 0 bases, with 7 bases between. The CDR3 DNA reads as TGTGCCAGCAGCTTACGGGGTGCAACTAATGAAAAACTGTTTTTT. Its translation is CASSLRGATNEKLFF.

The CDR3 spells CASSVSPGNNNEQYF. DNA of the CDR3: TGTGCCAGCAGCGTCTCGCCAGGGAATAACAACGAGCAGTACTTC. This chain joins TRBV9 and TRBJ2-7; tentative D call: TRBD1 (5 bases). V shed 2 bases and J shed 5 bases, with 17 bases lying between them. This CDR3 comprises 15 residues. Germline V gene data show CDR1 as SGDLS and CDR2 as YYNGEE.

The V and J genes are TRBV5-1 and TRBJ1-2; D is possibly TRBD1 (5 bases). Germline V CDR1 and CDR2: SGHRS, YFSETQ. V lost 0 bases, J lost 1 base, and 7 bases lay in between. There are 14 residues in the CDR3. CDR3 sequence (DNA): TGCGCCAGCAGCTTGGGACAGAGTAACTATGGCTACACCTTC. Protein product: CASSLGQSNYGYTF.

CDR3: CASSSEILAGVTDTQYF. CDR3 nucleotide sequence: TGTGCCAGCAGCTCGGAAATACTAGCGGGCGTCACAGATACGCAGTATTTT. J is TRBJ2-3 and V is TRBV7-9; 9 nucleotides line up with TRBD2. There are 17 residues in the CDR3. Germline values: CDR1 SEHNR, CDR2 FQNEAQ (reference sequence). The J segment lost 2 bases and the V segment lost 4 bases, leaving 10 bases of the junction unmatched.

This clone was seen only a few times. A read error may produce the germline difference seen at one junction end. The chain couples TRBV6-1 to TRBJ2-3; 7 positions match TRBD1. The CDR3 contains 17 residues. Germline CDR1 MNHNS, CDR2 SASEGT. The CDR3 reads CASSEENRGAIYDTQYF. The CDR3 DNA sequence: TGTGCCAGCAGCGAAGAGAACAGGGGAGCCATTTACGATACGCAGTATTTT.